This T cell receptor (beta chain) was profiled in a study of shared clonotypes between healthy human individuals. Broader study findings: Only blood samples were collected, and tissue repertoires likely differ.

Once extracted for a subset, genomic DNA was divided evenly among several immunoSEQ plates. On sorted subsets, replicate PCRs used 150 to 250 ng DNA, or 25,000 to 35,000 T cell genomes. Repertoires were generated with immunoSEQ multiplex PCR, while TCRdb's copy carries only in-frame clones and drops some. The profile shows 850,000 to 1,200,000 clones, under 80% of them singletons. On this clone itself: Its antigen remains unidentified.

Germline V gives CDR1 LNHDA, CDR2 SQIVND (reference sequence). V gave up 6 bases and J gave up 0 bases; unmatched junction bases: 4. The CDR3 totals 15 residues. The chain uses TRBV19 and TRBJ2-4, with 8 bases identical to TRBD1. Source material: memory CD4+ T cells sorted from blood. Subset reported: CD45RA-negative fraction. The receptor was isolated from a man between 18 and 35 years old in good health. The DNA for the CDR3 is TGTGCCAGTAGCCGGGACAGGTTAGCCAAAAACATTCAGTACTTC. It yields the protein CASSRDRLAKNIQYF.